This T cell receptor (beta chain) was sequenced for a study of shared clonotypes between healthy human individuals. This CDR3 contains 15 residues. Germline CDR1 GTSNPN, CDR2 SVGIG (reference sequence). The V gene end was trimmed by 1 base and the J gene end by 3 bases; junction bases not matched to a gene: 4. Clones were read by immunoSEQ multiplex PCR, and TCRdb kept only the in-frame ones, dropping some. The sample lists about 470,000 clones, about 85% occurring once. The clonotype was recovered from a woman aged 35 to 49 in good health. Some clones in this sample may be carry-over from other donors' samples. The rearrangement joins TRBV30 to TRBJ2-3; 10 bases agree with TRBD1. The sequencing input was PBMCs. The CDR3 nucleotides are TGTGCCTGGAGTGGGCGGGGACAGGGGACAGATACGCAGTATTTT. Protein: CAWSGRGQGTDTQYF. The whole variable domain, remainder taken from reference TRBV30 and TRBJ2-3, is SQTIHQWPATLVQPVGSPLSLECTVEGTSNPNLYWYRQAAGRGLQLLFYSVGIGQISSEVPQNLSASRPQDRQFILSSKKLLLSDSGFYLCAWSGRGQGTDTQYFGPGTRLTVL.